This T cell receptor (beta chain) comes out of a study of cytomegalovirus exposure and HLA in healthy donors. V was shortened by 0 bases and J by 8 bases, with 13 bases between the two germline ends. The CDR3 totals 14 residues. Healthy donors of bone marrow made up the group. The PCR was carried out with 60 Vbeta primers and 13 Jbeta primers. Clones were sequenced by immunoSEQ multiplex PCR, and TCRdb holds only the in-frame ones, with some missing. This table holds hundreds of thousands of clones, around two thirds found once. The rearrangement joins TRBV23-1 to TRBJ1-2; D is perhaps TRBD1 (5 bases). TRBV23-1 is annotated as an ORF whose role is uncertain. This TCR was sampled from a female donor in good health and CMV-seronegative. Sequenced material: PBMCs. CDR3 region: CASSQSAGLRGYTF. The CDR3 DNA reads as TGCGCCAGCAGTCAATCGGCAGGGTTGAGGGGCTACACCTTC.